This T cell receptor beta chain was sequenced in a study of identical twins. Study observations and caveats: Within monozygotic twins, out-of-frame TCR alpha sharing was underestimated by the models. In beta out-of-frame sequences, the excess sharing between twins was weaker.

The germline V gene encodes CDR1 DFQATT and CDR2 SNEGSKA (reference sequence). The CDR3 is made up of 12 amino acids. V was cut by 6 bases and J by 6 bases, with 9 bases left in between. Only a few counts were recorded for this clonotype. Its antigen is not known. cDNA carried unique molecular identifiers, and a universal primer site was added by template switching. TCRdb re-called the 5' RACE reads through MiXCR, storing one row per CDR3 protein. Counted here are just under 650,000 distinct CDR3 sequences, about 7.1% occurring once; the ten biggest clones make up 1.6%. The same data also went into a second study, on yellow fever vaccine responses in identical twins.

The sample comprised PBMCs. This chain uses TRBV20-1 with TRBJ1-6; D is unresolved. This receptor was identified in a woman between 18 and 29 years old in good health. CDR3 residues: CSAREANSPLHF. In DNA, the CDR3 is TGCAGTGCCCGGGAAGCTAATTCACCCCTCCACTTT.